This T cell receptor (beta chain) was sequenced during a study of shared clonotypes between healthy human individuals. Whole-study findings and limits: Richness estimates generally favored naive over memory subsets. The generation probabilities recorded for non-shared clonotypes fell below those of clonotypes shared by all four donors.

Concerning this clone itself: The antigen is undetermined.

The material for each subset, its genomic DNA, was split evenly across several immunoSEQ plates. Roughly 30,000 T cell genomes (about 210 ng DNA) went into each sorted-subset replicate. The data were produced by immunoSEQ multiplex PCR, yet TCRdb's version contains in-frame clones alone and is incomplete. Of roughly 890,000 clones listed, 92% are singletons. The CDR3 covers 15 residues. Trimming removed 5 bases from V and 5 bases from J, with 16 bases in between. Germline lookup yields CDR1 SGHTA and CDR2 FQGTGA. Naive CD8 cells lacked CD45RO, underwent positive selection for CCR7 and left out terminally differentiated effector memory CD45RA+ cells.

The sequence came from a man aged 25-40 years in good health. Sequencing was done on a sample of naive CD8+ T cells sorted from blood. The chain combines TRBV7-3 with TRBJ2-1; D is perhaps TRBD2 (6 bases). This chain's CDR3 is CASSLHKTGDNEQFF. The DNA for the CDR3 is TGTGCCAGCAGCCTCCATAAAACGGGGGACAATGAGCAGTTCTTC.